The 18 T cell receptor beta chains in this list originate from one sample, sequenced in a study of low-dose radiotherapy and immunotherapy resistance in tumors. TRAV- and TRBV-specific primers, spanning alpha and beta chains, primed first-strand cDNA. The TCRs were subjected to amplification over about 19 PCR cycles employing a constant-region primer in conjunction with a V-primer adapter. TCRdb redid the calling of the reads with MiXCR, one entry per CDR3 protein. The data contain around 14,000 distinct CDR3 sequences, around 50% of them singletons. These receptor sequences come from a human donor with advanced metastatic prostate, ovarian, gallbladder or colorectal cancer (not recorded which). This table probably holds off-target reads from a library built for another chain.

The chain has TRBV3-1 and TRBJ1-2; weak D call: TRBD1 (5 bases). The CDR3 spans 13 residues. Germline loops: CDR1 LGHDT, CDR2 YNNKEL (reference sequence). V lost 5 bases, J lost 5 bases, and 12 bases lay in between. The CDR3 sequence is CASSNPGSYGYTF. In DNA form, the CDR3 reads TGTGCCAGCAGCAACCCAGGGAGTTATGGCTACACCTTC.

By proportion, this clonotype is medium-sized. The rearrangement uses TRBV7-9 and TRBJ2-7; 12 bases map to TRBD1. Germline CDR1 is SEHNR and CDR2 is FQNEAQ (reference sequence). J was trimmed by 9 bases and V by 5 bases; bases with no gene match: 11. This CDR3 has 15 residues. The CDR3 nucleotides are TGTGCCAGCAGCCCCCAGGAGGGACAGGGGGCCGGGCAGTACTTC. Residues: CASSPQEGQGAGQYF.

In its sample, this clonotype was seen a few times. The rearrangement uses TRBV28 and TRBJ2-1; D remains ambiguous. V was cut by 6 bases and J by 8 bases, with 8 bases left in between. The CDR3 runs to 11 residues. Germline V gene lookup returns CDR1 MDHEN and CDR2 SYDVKM. In nucleotides, the CDR3 is TGTGCCAGCAGAGCTAGGGATGAGCAGTTCTTC. Translation: CASRARDEQFF. Full variable domain (outside the CDR3, taken from reference TRBV28 and TRBJ2-1): DVKVTQSSRYLVKRTGEKVFLECVQDMDHENMFWYRQDPGLGLRLIYFSYDVKMKEKGDIPEGYSVSREKKERFSLILESASTNQTSMYLCASRARDEQFFGPGTRLTVL.

The table lists this clonotype with a few counts. The chain joins TRBV29-1 to TRBJ2-1; D perhaps matches TRBD1 (6 bases). V was shortened by 4 bases and J by 4 bases, with 11 bases between the two germline ends. The CDR3 consists of 13 residues. Germline assignment: CDR1 SQVTM and CDR2 ANQGSEA. DNA of the CDR3: TGCAGCGTTGCCGCCAGGGGATACAATGAGCAGTTCTTC. Amino acids: CSVAARGYNEQFF.

The chain links TRBV6-6 to TRBJ2-3; D gene uncertain. The CDR3 consists of 11 residues. Germline CDR1 and CDR2: MNHNY and SVGAGI (reference sequence). V gave up 6 bases and J gave up 2 bases, with 3 bases separating them. The DNA for the CDR3 is TGTGCCAGCAGCGCCACAGATACGCAGTATTTT. Translated, it gives CASSATDTQYF.

V usage is TRBV4-3 and J usage is TRBJ2-3, with a weak D call TRBD2 (5 bases). This CDR3 contains 16 residues. Germline CDR1 is LGHNA and CDR2 is YSLEER. The V end was cut by 1 base, the J end by 0 bases, with 11 bases between. CDR3 amino acids: CASSQGTGISTDTQYF. The CDR3 bases are TGCGCCAGCAGCCAAGGGACGGGAATTAGCACAGATACGCAGTATTTT.

The chain carries TRBV6-2 or TRBV6-3 and TRBJ2-4; TRBD2 matches at 7 bases. This CDR3 is built from 14 residues. CDR1 is MNHEY and CDR2 is SVGEGT in the germline V gene. After removal of 0 bases from V and 8 bases from J, the junction contained 4 bases not matched to a gene. The CDR3 DNA reads as TGTGCCAGCAGTTACTCGGCGGCGGGGGACATTCAGTACTTC. It codes for CASSYSAAGDIQYF.

The chain couples TRBV6-2 or TRBV6-3 to TRBJ2-7; no clear D. This CDR3 spans 15 amino acids. The V gene lost 6 bases and the J gene lost 0 bases, with 15 bases spanning the gap. In germline, CDR1 is MNHEY, CDR2 SVGEGT. The CDR3 loop reads CASSDARKSSYEQYF. CDR3 bases: TGTGCCAGCAGCGACGCCAGGAAGAGCTCCTACGAGCAGTACTTC.

This clonotype was observed a single time. The chain uses TRBV2 and TRBJ2-7; D ambiguous. Deletions cut 3 bases from V and 3 bases from J, with 9 bases between. Germline V lookup: CDR1 SNHLY, CDR2 FYNNEI. The CDR3 has 13 residues. Written as DNA, the CDR3 is TGTGCCAGCAGTGAGGGCAGCAACTACGAGCAGTACTTC. Protein product: CASSEGSNYEQYF.

The chain carries TRBV12-3 or TRBV12-4 and TRBJ2-1; 8 bases map to TRBD2. The ends lost 6 bases at V and 9 bases at J; junction bases unmatched: 10. CDR3 length equals 14 residues. The CDR3 DNA sequence: TGTGCCAGCAGGTTCGGGGGGGGAGTCGGTGAGCAGTTCTTC. It yields the protein CASRFGGGVGEQFF.

This clonotype was counted only a few times. The chain joins TRBV5-1 to TRBJ2-1; unclear D gene. V lost 0 bases, J lost 3 bases, and 13 bases lay in between. Looked up from germline, CDR1 is SGHRS and CDR2 is YFSETQ. This CDR3 has 16 residues. The CDR3 nucleotides read TGCGCCAGCAGCTTGGCCGAAGGTTTAAGCTACAATGAGCAGTTCTTC. Its protein is CASSLAEGLSYNEQFF.

This clonotype was counted a few times. The genes are TRBV20-1 and TRBJ2-3; D is uncertain. Trimming pared 0 bases from V and 6 bases from J, leaving 16 bases between. Germline V gene sequence: CDR1 DFQATT, CDR2 SNEGSKA (reference sequence). The CDR3 has 15 amino acids. The CDR3 DNA sequence: TGCAGTGCTAGAGATGGTGCGGCGGCCCCGGATACGCAGTATTTT. Amino acids: CSARDGAAAPDTQYF.

This clonotype showed up just a few times. The rearrangement links TRBV21-1 to TRBJ2-5; the listed D gene, TRBD2, was not tested against the DNA. TRBV21-1 is flagged as a pseudogene. This CDR3 has 16 amino acids. CDR3 in DNA: TGTGCCAGCAGCACCAGGACTAGCGTTGCCCAAGAGACCCAGTACTTC. Translated, it gives CASSTRTSVAQETQYF.

The chain uses TRBV2 and TRBJ2-3, with D uncertain. The CDR3 covers 14 residues. The V end lost 2 bases, the J end lost 2 bases, and 8 bases lay between the germline ends. The germline CDR1 and CDR2 sequences are SNHLY and FYNNEI. CDR3 DNA: TGTGCCAGCAGTGAAAGCAGAAACACAGATACGCAGTATTTT. Protein product: CASSESRNTDTQYF. The full variable domain, with the rest looked up from reference TRBV2 and TRBJ2-3, is EPEVTQTPSHQVTQMGQEVILRCVPISNHLYFYWYRQILGQKVEFLVSFYNNEISEKSEIFDDQFSVERPDGSNFTLKIRSTKLEDSAMYFCASSESRNTDTQYFGPGTRLTVL.

V and J are TRBV3-1 and TRBJ2-1; D may be TRBD1 (6 bases). The V gene lost 7 bases and the J gene lost 0 bases, with 19 bases spanning the gap. CDR1 and CDR2 from the germline V gene are LGHDT and YNNKEL (reference sequence). This CDR3 has 17 residues. Written as DNA, the CDR3 is TGTGCCAGCACCCCCATACAGGGTCCAGGCTCCTACAATGAGCAGTTCTTC. Residues: CASTPIQGPGSYNEQFF.

This clonotype has more than one count but fewer than ten. CDR3 protein: CSVRDSSSYNEQFF. CDR3 in DNA: TGCAGCGTTCGAGACAGTAGCTCCTACAATGAGCAGTTCTTC. V usage is TRBV29-1 and J usage is TRBJ2-1, with a possible D match to TRBD1 (5 bases). V was cut by 5 bases and J by 0 bases, with 11 bases left in between. The CDR3 has 14 amino acids. Germline CDR1 SQVTM, CDR2 ANQGSEA.

A remark on this clonotype: The germline gene is not matched at one end of the junction; a read error may be the cause. The genes are TRBV13 and TRBJ1-6, with D perhaps TRBD1 (5 bases). The CDR3 spans 15 residues. CDR1 and CDR2 (germline): PRHDT, FYEKMQ (reference sequence). The CDR3 sequence is CAMREGTTNAGKSTF. The CDR3 nucleotides read TGTGCAATGAGAGAGGGGACCACCAATGCAGGCAAATCAACCTTT.

The gene calls are TRBV7-8 and TRBJ2-1, with TRBD2 matching over 7 bases. After removal of 0 bases from V and 10 bases from J, the junction contained 9 bases not matched to a gene. This CDR3 has 15 amino acids. The germline V gene has CDR1 SGHVS and CDR2 FQNEAQ. CDR3: CASSLAFPSGPEQFF. DNA of the CDR3: TGTGCCAGCAGCTTAGCGTTCCCTAGCGGACCCGAGCAGTTCTTC.